The rows below give T cell receptor beta chains drawn from one sample of a study of CD4 T cell repertoires in COVID-19. Clones were read by immunoSEQ multiplex PCR, and TCRdb kept only the in-frame ones, dropping some. The table shows around 22,000 clones, with over 75% occurring only once. This specimen was central memory CD4+ T cells from blood, taken before the COVID-19 pandemic. The source of these receptors is a human donor who had COVID-19. Both conserved end residues are part of each CDR3. Fields, in order: clone size, D gene, V gene, J gene, CDR3 DNA, CDR3 protein. The D gene is left open where the match is weak. Clone size is shown for a subset of rows, as once, few, many or a class of expanded clone.

clone_size: once
d_call: TRBD2
v_call: TRBV4-1
j_call: TRBJ2-2
cdr3_nt: TGCGCCAGCAGCCGGCCCGGGACTAAAAACACCGGGGAGCTGTTTTTT
cdr3_aa: CASSRPGTKNTGELFF

clone_size: .
d_call: .
v_call: TRBV7-2
j_call: TRBJ2-3
cdr3_nt: TGTGCCAGCAGCCGCGTTATGGGAGCCTCGACAGATACGCAGTATTTT
cdr3_aa: CASSRVMGASTDTQYF

clone_size: once
d_call: TRBD1
v_call: TRBV5-1
j_call: TRBJ2-1
cdr3_nt: TGCGCCAGCAGCTCTCGTCCATTACAGGGGGAAAATTCCTACAATGAGCAGTTCTTC
cdr3_aa: CASSSRPLQGENSYNEQFF

clone_size: .
d_call: .
v_call: TRBV29-1
j_call: TRBJ1-1
cdr3_nt: TGCAGCGTGACAGTGATGAACACTGAAGCTTTCTTT
cdr3_aa: CSVTVMNTEAFF

clone_size: once
d_call: .
v_call: TRBV5-1
j_call: TRBJ1-5
cdr3_nt: TGCGCCAGCAGCCCAGGGTCCTCGACGGGCAATCAGCCCCAGCATTTT
cdr3_aa: CASSPGSSTGNQPQHF

clone_size: .
d_call: .
v_call: TRBV9
j_call: TRBJ2-2
cdr3_nt: TGTGCCAGCTGCAGTGGGCTTAACACCGGGGAGCTGTTTTTT
cdr3_aa: CASCSGLNTGELFF

clone_size: .
d_call: .
v_call: TRBV5-8
j_call: TRBJ2-5
cdr3_nt: TGTGCCAGCAGCCCGACGGACCCACCGGGATACTTC
cdr3_aa: CASSPTDPPGYF

clone_size: .
d_call: TRBD2
v_call: TRBV19
j_call: TRBJ2-3
cdr3_nt: TGTGCCAGTAGTGAGCCCAGCGGGAGGTTGGGCACAGATACGCAGTATTTT
cdr3_aa: CASSEPSGRLGTDTQYF

clone_size: once
d_call: .
v_call: TRBV2
j_call: TRBJ1-5
cdr3_nt: TGTGCCAGCACAACGGGACTTCAGCCCCAGCATTTT
cdr3_aa: CASTTGLQPQHF

clone_size: .
d_call: TRBD1
v_call: TRBV28
j_call: TRBJ2-1
cdr3_nt: TGTGCCAGCAGCTCCCCCGGAACAGGGGGCCCCAATGAGCAGTTCTTC
cdr3_aa: CASSSPGTGGPNEQFF

clone_size: once
d_call: .
v_call: TRBV5-5
j_call: TRBJ2-7
cdr3_nt: TGTGCCAGCAGCTTGGGTGGCGGAAATTTCTACGAGCAGTACTTC
cdr3_aa: CASSLGGGNFYEQYF

clone_size: .
d_call: TRBD1
v_call: TRBV7-2
j_call: TRBJ1-6
cdr3_nt: TGTGCCAGCAGCCGACAGGGGGTGAATTCACCCCTCCACTTT
cdr3_aa: CASSRQGVNSPLHF

clone_size: .
d_call: .
v_call: TRBV2
j_call: TRBJ2-3
cdr3_nt: TGTGCCAGCAGCGACGGCCCAGGCGATCCGTATTTT
cdr3_aa: CASSDGPGDPYF

clone_size: .
d_call: .
v_call: TRBV7-7
j_call: TRBJ1-3
cdr3_nt: TGTGCCAGCAGCCATGCAGGGGAAGGAAACACCATATATTTT
cdr3_aa: CASSHAGEGNTIYF

clone_size: .
d_call: .
v_call: TRBV6-1
j_call: TRBJ2-3
cdr3_nt: TGTGCCAGCAGTGTGGTGGAGGCCACAGATACGCAGTATTTT
cdr3_aa: CASSVVEATDTQYF

clone_size: .
d_call: TRBD1
v_call: TRBV4-1
j_call: TRBJ1-1
cdr3_nt: TGCGCCAGCAGCCAAGTCCGGGACAGGCCTGAAGCTTTCTTT
cdr3_aa: CASSQVRDRPEAFF

clone_size: .
d_call: .
v_call: TRBV19
j_call: TRBJ2-7
cdr3_nt: TGTGCCAGTAGTATAGGGGCAGGGGAGTACGAGCAGTACTTC
cdr3_aa: CASSIGAGEYEQYF

clone_size: few
d_call: TRBD1
v_call: TRBV19
j_call: TRBJ2-1
cdr3_nt: TGTGCCAGTAGTGCGAGGGGTTTAGGGACAGGGGATGAGCAGTTCTTC
cdr3_aa: CASSARGLGTGDEQFF

clone_size: .
d_call: .
v_call: TRBV2
j_call: TRBJ2-5
cdr3_nt: TGTGCCAGCAATACCGGGTGGCAAGAGACCCAGTACTTC
cdr3_aa: CASNTGWQETQYF

clone_size: .
d_call: TRBD2
v_call: TRBV29-1
j_call: TRBJ2-5
cdr3_nt: TGCAGCGTGAGGGAGGGGACCCAGTACTTC
cdr3_aa: CSVREGTQYF

clone_size: .
d_call: .
v_call: TRBV10-3
j_call: TRBJ1-2
cdr3_nt: TGTGCCATCAGTGAGGGTCCTGACAGGAACTTCTATGGCTACACCTTC
cdr3_aa: CAISEGPDRNFYGYTF

clone_size: .
d_call: .
v_call: TRBV9
j_call: TRBJ2-2
cdr3_nt: TGTGCCAGCAGCGTAGCACCGGCGGAAGAGACCGGGGAGCTGTTTTTT
cdr3_aa: CASSVAPAEETGELFF

clone_size: few
d_call: TRBD1
v_call: TRBV5-1
j_call: TRBJ1-1
cdr3_nt: TGCGCCAGCAGCCCCGGACAGGGAAAAATGAGACGAGGGGTCACTGAAGCTTTCTTT
cdr3_aa: CASSPGQGKMRRGVTEAFF

clone_size: .
d_call: .
v_call: TRBV7-2
j_call: TRBJ1-1
cdr3_nt: TGTGCCAGCAGCCATGGGCGGGGGATGAACACTGAAGCTTTCTTT
cdr3_aa: CASSHGRGMNTEAFF